This TCR beta chain was sequenced in a study of beta chain features in type 1 diabetes. For the study at large: Healthy donors resembled patients in age, gender and cell yields.

This clone was found a few times. CDR1 MGHRA and CDR2 YSYEKL come from the germline V gene. The germline V and J ends were trimmed by 1 base and 2 bases, with 8 bases remaining between them. The CDR3 is made up of 14 amino acids. Expressed TCRB transcripts were sequenced, since all the RNA that had been isolated was reverse transcribed. Regulatory, naive and central memory T cell samples averaged roughly 4 million reads. Repertoires were generated with immunoSEQ multiplex PCR, while TCRdb's copy carries only in-frame clones and drops some. Among about 320,000 clones, 12% to 15% were seen once, and the ten largest hold more than 6.5%.

Material for sequencing was central memory CD4+ T cells from blood. This chain uses TRBV4-1 with TRBJ2-5; D is ambiguous. The clonotype was recovered from a young man in good health. In nucleotides, the CDR3 is TGCGCCAGCAGCCAAGCGTCACAGCAAGAGACCCAGTACTTC. Protein sequence: CASSQASQQETQYF.